The T cell receptor beta chain described here comes from a study of T cells after yellow fever vaccination. Study findings and constraints: Only a minor proportion of clonotypes was detected across both CD4 and CD8 compartments.

Generation of TCR cDNA used 5'RACE template switching (which added a universal primer site and UMIs). TCRdb passed the 5' RACE reads through MiXCR, listing each CDR3 protein once. The sample lists tens of thousands of distinct CDR3 sequences; approximately 6.1% were seen once. Germline V gene sequence: CDR1 LNHDA, CDR2 SQIVND (reference sequence). V dropped 5 bases and J dropped 5; count of bases not matched to a gene: 9. The length of the CDR3 is 15 residues. This clonotype occurred a few times. What it binds is unknown. J is TRBJ2-3 and V is TRBV19, with 8 bases that match TRBD2. The TCR comes from a man between 18 and 29 years old who received the YFV17D yellow fever vaccine. The material was CD8+ T cells sorted from PBMCs, obtained around 45 days after the first yellow fever vaccination. Here the CDR3 DNA reads TGTGCCAGTAGTCGGGGACTAGAAGTAGGAGATACGCAGTATTTT. It translates to CASSRGLEVGDTQYF.